The text below deals with one T cell receptor beta chain. What it recognizes is unknown. This sample is drawn from a study of blood T cells in healthy people across ages. A sample-barcoded 5' primer and a J-beta primer mix were used in a second PCR of roughly 7 to 11 cycles. Each cDNA molecule carried a tag from a template-switch adaptor that contained 12 random nucleotides. TCRdb re-analysed the 5' RACE reads in MiXCR, keeping a single row per CDR3 protein. The sample includes about 540,000 distinct CDR3 sequences, 20% to 30% of them seen just once. Trimming took off 3 bases at V and 5 bases at J, with 12 bases between the two ends. The CDR3 contains 13 residues. CDR1 and CDR2 (germline): SQVTM, ANQGSEA. Study outcomes and limitations: What prevented conclusive comparison of naive and antigen-experienced cells was that PBMCs were unsorted. Diversity of TCR beta per million T cells declined in a roughly linear way with age.

This same sample was also part of a study on T cells of mothers and their children.

The receptor's source is a boy younger than 18 in good health. Sequencing input: blood. The rearrangement uses TRBV29-1 and TRBJ2-3, with D unresolved. The CDR3 reads CSVETFGRDTQYF. In DNA form, the CDR3 reads TGCAGCGTTGAGACTTTTGGTAGAGATACGCAGTATTTT.